What follows describes a single T cell receptor (beta chain). The antigen is undetermined. This sample stems from a study of cytomegalovirus exposure and HLA in healthy donors. Regarding donors, all were healthy bone marrow donors. Though probably carrying unrecorded immune exposures, donors were nominally healthy at sampling. CDR1 is MNHNS and CDR2 is SASEGT in the germline V gene. V lost 6 bases to trimming and J lost 3 bases, with 9 bases between them. The CDR3 totals 13 residues. Both 60 Vbeta primers and 13 Jbeta primers went into the PCR. Libraries were prepared by immunoSEQ multiplex PCR; TCRdb keeps only in-frame clonotypes and omits some of them. The repertoire includes about 140,000 clones, around 86% of them detected once, and less than 1.5% sits in the top ten. General study findings and limits: According to reports, the classifier identified cytomegalovirus status with high specificity and sensitivity. A previous analysis found most TCR beta V segments productive roughly 87% or roughly 30% of the time.

This sequence was found in a female donor in good health and CMV-seronegative. The chain couples TRBV6-1 to TRBJ2-1; TRBD1 is a possible D gene (6 bases). Sequencing was carried out using PBMCs. This CDR3 reads CASRDSNYNEQFF. The CDR3 DNA sequence: TGTGCCAGCAGGGACAGTAACTACAATGAGCAGTTCTTC.